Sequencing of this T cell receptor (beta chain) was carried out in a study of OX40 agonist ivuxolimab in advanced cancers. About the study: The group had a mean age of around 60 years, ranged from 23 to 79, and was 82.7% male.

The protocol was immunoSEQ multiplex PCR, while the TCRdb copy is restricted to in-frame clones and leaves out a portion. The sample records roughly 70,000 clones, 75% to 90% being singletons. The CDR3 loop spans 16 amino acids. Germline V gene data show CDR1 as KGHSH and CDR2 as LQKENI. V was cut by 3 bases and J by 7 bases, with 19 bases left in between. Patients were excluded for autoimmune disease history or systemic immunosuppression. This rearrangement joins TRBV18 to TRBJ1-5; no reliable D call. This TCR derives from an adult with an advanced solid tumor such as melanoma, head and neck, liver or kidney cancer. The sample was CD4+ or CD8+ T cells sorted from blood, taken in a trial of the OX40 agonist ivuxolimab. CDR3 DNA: TGTGCCAGCTCACCCGGACGGGGAATAACCAACCAGCCCCAGCATTTT. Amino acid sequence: CASSPGRGITNQPQHF. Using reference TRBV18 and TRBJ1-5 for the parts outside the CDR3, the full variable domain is NAGVMQNPRHLVRRRGQEARLRCSPMKGHSHVYWYRQLPEEGLKFMVYLQKENIIDESGMPKERFSAEFPKEGPSILRIQQVVRGDSAAYFCASSPGRGITNQPQHFGDGTRLSIL.